A single T cell receptor beta chain is shown here with its context. Its antigen is unidentified. CDR3 length equals 15 residues. CDR1 LNHDA and CDR2 SQIVND come from the germline V gene (reference sequence). Trimming took off 4 bases at V and 0 bases at J, with 9 bases between the two ends. Vbeta (60) and Jbeta (13) primers were used in the PCR. The repertoire was sequenced with immunoSEQ multiplex PCR; TCRdb's copy has only in-frame clones and lacks some. In the table there are 160,000 or so clones, approximately 80% of which are singletons. The data are from a study of cytomegalovirus exposure and HLA in healthy donors. Study-wide results and caveats: Later analysis placed DRB1 highest and HLA-C lowest in TCR association rates, which differed by HLA locus.

Sequencing was done on a sample of PBMCs. The V gene is TRBV19, the J gene TRBJ1-4; no clear D. This receptor was taken from a man aged 18 to 29 in good health and CMV-seropositive. CDR3 protein: CASSRAFATNEKLFF. For the CDR3, the DNA is TGTGCCAGTAGTAGGGCTTTTGCAACTAATGAAAAACTGTTTTTT.